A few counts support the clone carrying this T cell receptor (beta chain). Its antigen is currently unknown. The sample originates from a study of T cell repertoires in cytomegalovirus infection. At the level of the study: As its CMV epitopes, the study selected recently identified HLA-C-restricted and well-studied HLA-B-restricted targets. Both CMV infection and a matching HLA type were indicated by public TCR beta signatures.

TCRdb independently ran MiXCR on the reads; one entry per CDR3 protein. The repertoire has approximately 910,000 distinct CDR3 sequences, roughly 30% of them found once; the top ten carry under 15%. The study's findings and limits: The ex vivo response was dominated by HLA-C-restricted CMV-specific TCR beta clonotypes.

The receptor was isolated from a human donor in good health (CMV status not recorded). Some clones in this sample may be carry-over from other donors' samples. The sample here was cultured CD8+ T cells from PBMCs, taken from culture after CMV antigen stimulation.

CDR3: CASWGNRPTDTQYF. Here the CDR3 DNA reads TGTGCCAGTTGGGGGAACAGACCCACAGATACGCAGTATTTT. The rearrangement joins TRBV6-2 or TRBV6-3 to TRBJ2-3; tentatively, D is TRBD1 or TRBD2 (5 bases each). The CDR3 runs 14 residues. Germline V gene data show CDR1 as MNHEY and CDR2 as SVGEGT. Trimming shortened V by 9 bases and J by 2 bases, and 15 bases separated the two germline ends.